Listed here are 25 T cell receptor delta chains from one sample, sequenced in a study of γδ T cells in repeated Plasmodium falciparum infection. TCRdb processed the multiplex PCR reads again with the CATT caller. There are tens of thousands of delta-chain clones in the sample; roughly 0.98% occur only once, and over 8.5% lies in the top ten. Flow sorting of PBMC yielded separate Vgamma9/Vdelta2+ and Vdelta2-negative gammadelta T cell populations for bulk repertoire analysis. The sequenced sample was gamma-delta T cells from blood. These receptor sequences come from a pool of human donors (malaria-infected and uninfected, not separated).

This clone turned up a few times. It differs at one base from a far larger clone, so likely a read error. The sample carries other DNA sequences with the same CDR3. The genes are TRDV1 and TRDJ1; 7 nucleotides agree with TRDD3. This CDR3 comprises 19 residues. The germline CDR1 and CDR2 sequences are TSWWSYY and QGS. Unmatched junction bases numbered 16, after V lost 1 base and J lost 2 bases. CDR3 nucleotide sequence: TGTGCTCTTGGGGAACCTTTTCCCCTCATACTGGGGCGGACCGATAAACTCATCTTT. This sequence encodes CALGEPFPLILGRTDKLIF.

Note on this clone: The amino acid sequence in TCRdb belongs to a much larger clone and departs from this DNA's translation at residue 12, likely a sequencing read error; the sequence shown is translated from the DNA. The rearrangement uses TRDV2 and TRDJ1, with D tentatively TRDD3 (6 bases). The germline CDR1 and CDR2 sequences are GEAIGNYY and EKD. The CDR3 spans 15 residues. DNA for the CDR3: TGTGCCTGTGACACGGGGGGAGACCACACCGATAGACTCATCTTT. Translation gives CACDTGGDHTDRLIF.

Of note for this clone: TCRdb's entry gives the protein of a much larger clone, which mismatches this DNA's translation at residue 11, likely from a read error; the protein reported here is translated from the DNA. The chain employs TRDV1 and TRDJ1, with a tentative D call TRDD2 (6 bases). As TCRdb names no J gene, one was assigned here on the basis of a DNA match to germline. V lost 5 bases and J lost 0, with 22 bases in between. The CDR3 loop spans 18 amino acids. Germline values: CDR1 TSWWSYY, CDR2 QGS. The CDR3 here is CALGNWPSHPPNTDKLIF. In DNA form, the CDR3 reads TGTGCTCTTGGGAATTGGCCTTCCCACCCCCCTAACACCGATAAACTCATCTTT.

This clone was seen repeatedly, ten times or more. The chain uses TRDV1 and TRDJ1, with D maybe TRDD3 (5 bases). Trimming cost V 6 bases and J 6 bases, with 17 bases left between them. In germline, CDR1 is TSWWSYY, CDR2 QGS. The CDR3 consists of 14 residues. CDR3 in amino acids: CALGRWGRRYKLIF. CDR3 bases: TGTGCTCTTGGCAGGTGGGGACGAAGATATAAACTCATCTTT.

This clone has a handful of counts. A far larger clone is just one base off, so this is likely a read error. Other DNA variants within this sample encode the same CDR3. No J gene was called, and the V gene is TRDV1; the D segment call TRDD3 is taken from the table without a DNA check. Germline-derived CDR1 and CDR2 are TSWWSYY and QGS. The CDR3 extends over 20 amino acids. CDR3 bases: TGTGCTCTTGGGGAACCAAGGCGCTTTACTGGGGGATTCTACACCGATAAACTCATCTTC. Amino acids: CALGEPRRFTGGFYTDKLIF.

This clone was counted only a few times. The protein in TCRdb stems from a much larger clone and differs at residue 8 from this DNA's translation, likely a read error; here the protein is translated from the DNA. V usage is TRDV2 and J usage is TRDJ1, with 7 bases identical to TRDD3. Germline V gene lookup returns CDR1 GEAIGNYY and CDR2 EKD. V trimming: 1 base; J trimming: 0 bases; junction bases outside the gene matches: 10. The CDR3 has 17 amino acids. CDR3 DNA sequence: TGTGCCTGTGACACGCTGGGGGTACGCGGGCACACCGATAAACTCATCTTT. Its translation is CACDTLGVRGHTDKLIF.

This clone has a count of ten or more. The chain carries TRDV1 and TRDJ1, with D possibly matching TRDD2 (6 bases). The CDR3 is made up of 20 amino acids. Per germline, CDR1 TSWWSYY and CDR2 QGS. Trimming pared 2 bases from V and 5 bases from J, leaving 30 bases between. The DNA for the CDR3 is TGTGCTCTTGGGGAAGCTCGACATCTTCCTCGGTGGTCCGTTATAGATAAACTCATCTTT. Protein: CALGEARHLPRWSVIDKLIF.

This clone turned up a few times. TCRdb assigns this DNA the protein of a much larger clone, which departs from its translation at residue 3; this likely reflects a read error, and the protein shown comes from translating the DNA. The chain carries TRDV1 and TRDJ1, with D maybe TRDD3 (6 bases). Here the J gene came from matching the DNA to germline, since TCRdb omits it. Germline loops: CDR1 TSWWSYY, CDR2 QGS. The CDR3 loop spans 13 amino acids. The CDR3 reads CAPGEGVRGLLIF. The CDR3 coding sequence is TGTGCTCCTGGGGAAGGGGTACGGGGTTTACTCATCTTT.

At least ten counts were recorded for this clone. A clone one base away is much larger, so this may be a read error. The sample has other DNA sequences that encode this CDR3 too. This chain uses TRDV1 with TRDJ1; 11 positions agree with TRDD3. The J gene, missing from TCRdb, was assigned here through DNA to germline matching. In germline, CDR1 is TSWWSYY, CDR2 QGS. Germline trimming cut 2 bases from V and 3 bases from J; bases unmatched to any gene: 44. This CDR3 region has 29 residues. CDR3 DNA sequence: TGTGCTCTTGGGGAATTCATACAGTCCGAGCCTGGGGGATACTTCAAGGTCGAACCATTCCCTAATGTGGCCGATAAACTCATCTTT. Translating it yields CALGEFIQSEPGGYFKVEPFPNVADKLIF.

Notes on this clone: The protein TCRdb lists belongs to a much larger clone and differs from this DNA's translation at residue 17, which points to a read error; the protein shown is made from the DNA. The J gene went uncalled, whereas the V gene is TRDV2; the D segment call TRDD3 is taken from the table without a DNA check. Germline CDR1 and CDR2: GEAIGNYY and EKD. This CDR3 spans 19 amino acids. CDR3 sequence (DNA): TGTGCCTGTGACACCCATGTGGTGGGGGATCCCCCGTACACCGATAAACCCATCTTT. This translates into CACDTHVVGDPPYTDKPIF.

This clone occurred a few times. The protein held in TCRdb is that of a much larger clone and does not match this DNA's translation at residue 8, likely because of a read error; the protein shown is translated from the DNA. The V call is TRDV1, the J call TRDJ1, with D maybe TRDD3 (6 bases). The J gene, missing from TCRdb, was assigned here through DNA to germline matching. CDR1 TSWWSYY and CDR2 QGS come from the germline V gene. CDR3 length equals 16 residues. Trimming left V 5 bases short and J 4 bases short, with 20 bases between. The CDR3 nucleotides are TGTGCTCTTGGGAATAACTGGGAGATACACGTCGATAAACTCATCTTT. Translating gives CALGNNWEIHVDKLIF.

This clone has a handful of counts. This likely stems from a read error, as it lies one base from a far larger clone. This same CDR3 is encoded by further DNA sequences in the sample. The CDR3 DNA follows: TGTGCTCTTGGGGAACCCTCCGATAAGCTCATCTTT. This translates into CALGEPSDKLIF. The V gene reported is TRDV1; the J gene is uncalled; the tabulated D call, TRDD3, remains unverified against the DNA. From germline, CDR1 is TSWWSYY and CDR2 QGS. The CDR3 is made up of 12 amino acids.

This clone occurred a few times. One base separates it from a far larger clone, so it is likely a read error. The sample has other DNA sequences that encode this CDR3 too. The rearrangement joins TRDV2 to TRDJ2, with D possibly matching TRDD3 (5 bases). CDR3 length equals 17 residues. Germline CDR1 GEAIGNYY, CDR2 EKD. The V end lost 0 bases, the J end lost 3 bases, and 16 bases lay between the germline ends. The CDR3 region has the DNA TGTGCCTGTGACACCGTCCTGGGAACGAACCTGACAGCACAACTCTTCTTT. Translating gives CACDTVLGTNLTAQLFF.

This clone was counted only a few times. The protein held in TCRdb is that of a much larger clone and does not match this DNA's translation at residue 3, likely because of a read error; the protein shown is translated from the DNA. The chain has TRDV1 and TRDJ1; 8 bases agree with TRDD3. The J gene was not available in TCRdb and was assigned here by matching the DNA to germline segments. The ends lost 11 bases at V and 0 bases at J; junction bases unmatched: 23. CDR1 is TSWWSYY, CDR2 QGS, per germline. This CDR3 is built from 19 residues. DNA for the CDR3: TGTGCTTTCGCCGCCCCAGCTTCAGCTGGGGGAAGGTACACCGATAAACTCATCTTT. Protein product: CAFAAPASAGGRYTDKLIF.

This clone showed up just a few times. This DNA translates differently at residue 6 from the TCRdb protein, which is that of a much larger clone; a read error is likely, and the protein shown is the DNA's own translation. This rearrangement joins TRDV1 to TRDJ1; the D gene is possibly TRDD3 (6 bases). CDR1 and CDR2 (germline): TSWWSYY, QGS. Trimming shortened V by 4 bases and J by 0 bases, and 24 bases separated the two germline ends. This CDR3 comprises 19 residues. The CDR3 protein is CALGGGLPIVLGHTDKLIF. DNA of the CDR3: TGTGCTCTTGGGGGGGGACTCCCCATCGTACTGGGACACACCGATAAACTCATCTTT.

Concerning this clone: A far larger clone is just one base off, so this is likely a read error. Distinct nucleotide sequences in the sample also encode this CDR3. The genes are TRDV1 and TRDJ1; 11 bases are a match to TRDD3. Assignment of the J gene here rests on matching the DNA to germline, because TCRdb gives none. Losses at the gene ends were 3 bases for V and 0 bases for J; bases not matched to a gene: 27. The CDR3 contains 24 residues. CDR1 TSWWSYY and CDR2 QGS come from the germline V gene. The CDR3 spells CALGEPFTFLNWGIYPRYTDKLIF. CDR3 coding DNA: TGTGCTCTTGGGGAGCCCTTTACCTTCCTCAACTGGGGGATATATCCTAGGTACACCGATAAACTCATCTTT.

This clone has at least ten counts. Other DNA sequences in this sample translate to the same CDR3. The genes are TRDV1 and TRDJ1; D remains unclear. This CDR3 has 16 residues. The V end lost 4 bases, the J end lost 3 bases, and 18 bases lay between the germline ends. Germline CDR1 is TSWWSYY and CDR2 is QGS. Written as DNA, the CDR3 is TGTGCTCTTGGGGGAATTCCCGTTATTGTGGCCGATAAACTCATCTTT. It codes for CALGGIPVIVADKLIF.

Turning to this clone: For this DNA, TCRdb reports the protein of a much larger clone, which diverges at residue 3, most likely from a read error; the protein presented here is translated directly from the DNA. The CDR3 is CAIGELRYKLIF. Written as DNA, the CDR3 is TGTGCTATTGGGGAATTGCGGTATAAACTCATCTTT. The chain couples TRDV1 to TRDJ1; D might be TRDD3 (5 bases). Germline V gene data show CDR1 as TSWWSYY and CDR2 as QGS. The CDR3 extends over 12 amino acids.

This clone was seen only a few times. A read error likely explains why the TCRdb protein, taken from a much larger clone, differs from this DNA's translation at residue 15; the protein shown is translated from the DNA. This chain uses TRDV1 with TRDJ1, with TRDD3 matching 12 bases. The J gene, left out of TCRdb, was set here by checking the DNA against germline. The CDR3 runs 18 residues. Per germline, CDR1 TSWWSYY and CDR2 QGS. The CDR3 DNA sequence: TGTGCTCTTGGGACCCCTGGGGGATACGCATTTCACACCGATAGACTCATCTTT. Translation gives CALGTPGGYAFHTDRLIF.

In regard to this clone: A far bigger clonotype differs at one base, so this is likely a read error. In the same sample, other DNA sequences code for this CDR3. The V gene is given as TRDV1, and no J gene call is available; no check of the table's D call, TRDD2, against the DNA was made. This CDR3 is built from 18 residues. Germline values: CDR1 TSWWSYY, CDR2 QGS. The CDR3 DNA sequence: TGTGCTCTTGGGAACCTTCCTACGAAGTCTACGTACACCGATAAACTCATCTTC. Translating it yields CALGNLPTKSTYTDKLIF.

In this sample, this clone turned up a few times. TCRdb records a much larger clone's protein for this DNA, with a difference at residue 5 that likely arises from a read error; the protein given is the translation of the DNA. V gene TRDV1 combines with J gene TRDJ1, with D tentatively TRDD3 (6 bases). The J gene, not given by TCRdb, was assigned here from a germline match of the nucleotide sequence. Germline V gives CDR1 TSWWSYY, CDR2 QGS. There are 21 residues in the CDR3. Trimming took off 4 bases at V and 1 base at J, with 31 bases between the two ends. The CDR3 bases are TGTGCTCTTGGGGGACCCCATCCTGTCCCGGGGGACCTGTCCGTCACCGATAAACTCATCTTT. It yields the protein CALGGPHPVPGDLSVTDKLIF.

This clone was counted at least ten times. CDR3 sequence: CALGESTSTSTGGVVGTDKLIF. As DNA, the CDR3 is TGTGCTCTTGGGGAATCAACGTCTACGAGTACTGGGGGAGTCGTGGGGACCGATAAACTCATCTTT. The gene calls are TRDV1 and TRDJ1; 9 bases agree with TRDD3. Germline V gives CDR1 TSWWSYY, CDR2 QGS. J was trimmed by 2 bases and V by 2 bases; bases with no gene match: 24. The CDR3 runs 22 residues.

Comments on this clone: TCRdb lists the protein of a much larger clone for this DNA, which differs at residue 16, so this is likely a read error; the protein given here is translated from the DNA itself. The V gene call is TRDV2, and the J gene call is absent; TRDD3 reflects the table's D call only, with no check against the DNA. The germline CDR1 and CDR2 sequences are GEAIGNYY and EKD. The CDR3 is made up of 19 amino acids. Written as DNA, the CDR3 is TGTGCCTGTGACACCGTCATGGGGACTGGGGGATTCGCCACCGATAACCTCATCTTT. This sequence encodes CACDTVMGTGGFATDNLIF.

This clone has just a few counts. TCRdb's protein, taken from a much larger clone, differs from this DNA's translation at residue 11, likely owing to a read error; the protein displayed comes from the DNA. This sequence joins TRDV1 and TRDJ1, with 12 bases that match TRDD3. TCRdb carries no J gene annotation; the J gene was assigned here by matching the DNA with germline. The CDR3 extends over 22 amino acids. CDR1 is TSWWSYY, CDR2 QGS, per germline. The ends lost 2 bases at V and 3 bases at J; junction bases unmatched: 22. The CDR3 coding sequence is TGTGCTCTTGGGGAAACCTTTGGTTCCTACGGAGAGGCTGGGGGATACGCCGATAAACTCATCTTT. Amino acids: CALGETFGSYGEAGGYADKLIF.

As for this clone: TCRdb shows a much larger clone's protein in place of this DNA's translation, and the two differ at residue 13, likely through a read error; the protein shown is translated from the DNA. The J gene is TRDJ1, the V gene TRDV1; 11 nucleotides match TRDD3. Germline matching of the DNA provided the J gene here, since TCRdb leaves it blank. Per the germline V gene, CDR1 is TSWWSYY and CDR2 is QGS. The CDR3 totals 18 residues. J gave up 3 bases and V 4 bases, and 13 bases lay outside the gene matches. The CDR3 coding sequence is TGTGCTCTTGGGGGGATTTGGTACTGGGGGATAAACGCCGATAAACTCATCTTT. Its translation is CALGGIWYWGINADKLIF.